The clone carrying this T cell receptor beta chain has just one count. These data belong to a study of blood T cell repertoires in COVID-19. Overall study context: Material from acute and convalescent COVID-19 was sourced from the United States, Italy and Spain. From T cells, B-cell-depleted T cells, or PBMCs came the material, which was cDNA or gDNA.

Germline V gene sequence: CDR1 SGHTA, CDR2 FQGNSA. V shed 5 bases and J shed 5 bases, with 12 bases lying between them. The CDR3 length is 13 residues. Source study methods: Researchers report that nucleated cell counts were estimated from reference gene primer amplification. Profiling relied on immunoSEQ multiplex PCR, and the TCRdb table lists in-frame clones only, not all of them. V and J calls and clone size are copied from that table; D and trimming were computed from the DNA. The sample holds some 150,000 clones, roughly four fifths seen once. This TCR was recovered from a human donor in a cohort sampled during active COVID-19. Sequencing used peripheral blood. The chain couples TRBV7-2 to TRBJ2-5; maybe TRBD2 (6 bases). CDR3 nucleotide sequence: TGTGCCAGCAGCACGGGACTCGGGGAGACCCAGTACTTC. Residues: CASSTGLGETQYF.